Below are 28 T cell receptor beta chains sequenced from a single sample in a study of blood T cell repertoires in COVID-19. Produced via immunoSEQ multiplex PCR; TCRdb's table is partial and in-frame only. The sample lists 140,000 to 150,000 clones, around 76% occurring once. The sequenced sample was peripheral blood. The receptors originated from a man aged 55 to 70 with acute or convalescent COVID-19.

In this sample, this clone turned up a few times. The chain links TRBV11-2 to TRBJ1-4; D remains unclear. The V end lost 3 bases, the J end lost 0 bases, and 5 bases lay between the germline ends. The CDR3 extends over 14 amino acids. Germline V gene lookup returns CDR1 SGHAT and CDR2 FQNNGV. The DNA for the CDR3 is TGTGCCAGCAGCTTGTTTACAACTAATGAAAAACTGTTTTTT. It codes for CASSLFTTNEKLFF.

The CDR3 nucleotides are TGTGCCACCAGCAGAGAGGGCAGGAACTATGGCTACACCTTC. Its protein product is CATSREGRNYGYTF. The rearrangement joins TRBV15 to TRBJ1-2; D uncertain. The CDR3 has 14 amino acids. CDR1 and CDR2 (germline): LNHNV, YYDKDF (reference sequence). Trimming took off 0 bases at V and 2 bases at J, with 7 bases between the two ends. The variable domain in full, with the rest retrieved from reference TRBV15 and TRBJ1-2, is DAMVIQNPRYQVTQFGKPVTLSCSQTLNHNVMYWYQQKSSQAPKLLFHYYDKDFNNEADTPDNFQSRRPNTSFCFLDIRSPGLGDTAMYLCATSREGRNYGYTFGSGTRLTVV.

The chain joins TRBV5-1 to TRBJ1-4; 8 bases line up with TRBD1. V dropped 2 bases and J dropped 8; count of bases not matched to a gene: 5. This CDR3 contains 14 residues. Per the germline V gene, CDR1 is SGHRS and CDR2 is YFSETQ. The chain's CDR3 is CASSFEGDREKLFF. The CDR3, as DNA: TGCGCCAGCAGCTTTGAGGGGGACAGGGAAAAACTGTTTTTT.

The chain joins TRBV11-2 to TRBJ1-2; 8 bases map to TRBD1. Germline V lookup: CDR1 SGHAT, CDR2 FQNNGV. The CDR3 totals 14 residues. V gave up 5 bases and J gave up 6 bases; unmatched junction bases: 8. DNA for the CDR3: TGTGCCAGCAGCCCCATCAGGGGGCGGAATGGCTACACCTTC. Translating gives CASSPIRGRNGYTF.

V usage is TRBV4-2 and J usage is TRBJ2-3, with TRBD2 matching 7 bases. Trimming cost V 0 bases and J 1 base; bases outside gene matches: 4. CDR3 length equals 16 residues. CDR1 is LGHNA and CDR2 is YNFKEQ in the germline V gene. In DNA, the CDR3 is TGTGCCAGCAGCCAAGATCGTGGGGGGGGCACAGATACGCAGTATTTT. Translated: CASSQDRGGGTDTQYF.

In DNA, the CDR3 is TGTGCCAGCAGCTTCCGACTAGCGGGAGCCCCGAGCTCCTACAATGAGCAGTTCTTC. Its translation: CASSFRLAGAPSSYNEQFF. The rearrangement links TRBV5-5 to TRBJ2-1; 12 bases match TRBD2. The CDR3 loop spans 19 amino acids. The V segment lost 2 bases and the J segment 0 bases; nucleotides outside the gene matches: 9. CDR1 and CDR2 from the germline V gene are SGHKS and YYEKEE (reference sequence).

V gene TRBV7-3 combines with J gene TRBJ1-6; D is unclear. The germline V and J ends were trimmed by 2 bases and 7 bases, with 12 bases remaining between them. The length of the CDR3 is 15 residues. Per the germline V gene, CDR1 is SGHTA and CDR2 is FQGTGA. CDR3 coding DNA: TGTGCCAGCAGCTTAGGAGGGCAGAAGAATTCACCCCTCCACTTT. This gives the protein CASSLGGQKNSPLHF.

This clone was picked up a small number of times. V usage is TRBV28 and J usage is TRBJ1-2, with D possibly matching TRBD1 (6 bases). The CDR3 contains 14 residues. CDR1 MDHEN and CDR2 SYDVKM come from the germline V gene. Trimming shortened V by 5 bases and J by 4 bases, and 14 bases separated the two germline ends. CDR3 sequence reads: CASSITGTPYGYTF. The DNA for the CDR3 is TGTGCCAGCAGTATCACCGGGACACCCTATGGCTACACCTTC.

The V gene is TRBV2, the J gene TRBJ2-1; 9 bases agree with TRBD1. The CDR3 length is 14 residues. The germline gives CDR1 SNHLY, CDR2 FYNNEI. Trimming took 6 bases from V and 8 from J; bases not matched to a gene: 8. CDR3 protein: CASRGQGILYEQFF. CDR3 DNA: TGTGCCAGCAGGGGACAGGGAATTTTATATGAGCAGTTCTTC. Using reference TRBV2 and TRBJ2-1 for the parts outside the CDR3, the full variable domain is EPEVTQTPSHQVTQMGQEVILRCVPISNHLYFYWYRQILGQKVEFLVSFYNNEISEKSEIFDDQFSVERPDGSNFTLKIRSTKLEDSAMYFCASRGQGILYEQFFGPGTRLTVL.

This clone was observed a handful of times. CDR3 loop: CASSPAGGDETQYF. For the CDR3, the DNA is TGTGCCAGCAGCCCAGCGGGAGGGGATGAGACCCAGTACTTC. The chain is built from TRBV6-2 or TRBV6-3 and TRBJ2-5; 10 bases fit TRBD2. CDR3 length: 14 amino acids. Germline loops: CDR1 MNHEY, CDR2 SVGEGT. V was pared by 6 bases and J by 5 bases, with 6 bases of the junction left unmatched.

This clone was seen a single time. This chain connects TRBV19 to TRBJ1-5, with TRBD1 matching 9 bases. The CDR3 has 15 residues. Trimming at V came to 8 bases and at J to 3 bases, leaving 8 bases not matched to a gene. CDR1 and CDR2 (germline): LNHDA, SQIVND (reference sequence). As DNA, the CDR3 is TGTGCCAGTCTCGGACAGGGGTTGTACAATCAGCCCCAGCATTTT. Protein sequence: CASLGQGLYNQPQHF.

This clone was detected a few times. This rearrangement joins TRBV19 to TRBJ2-7; 7 bases agree with TRBD2. Germline V gene lookup returns CDR1 LNHDA and CDR2 SQIVND (reference sequence). V was pared by 5 bases and J by 3 bases, with 13 bases of the junction left unmatched. The CDR3 is 16 residues long. The CDR3 spells CASSSRRGGGVYEQYF. CDR3 nucleotides: TGTGCCAGTAGTTCGCGAAGGGGCGGGGGTGTCTACGAGCAGTACTTC.

The chain is built from TRBV30 and TRBJ1-2; D unresolved. The V end was cut by 1 base, the J end by 8 bases, with 11 bases between. CDR3 length: 12 residues. Germline loops: CDR1 GTSNPN, CDR2 SVGIG (reference sequence). CDR3 region: CAWSGGGYGYTF. DNA for the CDR3: TGTGCCTGGAGTGGGGGAGGGTACGGCTACACCTTC.

This CDR3 is CASSFTGNYGYTF. The CDR3 DNA reads as TGCGCCAGCAGCTTTACAGGGAACTATGGCTACACCTTC. V gene TRBV5-1 combines with J gene TRBJ1-2; possible D gene TRBD1, 6 bases. This CDR3 is 13 amino acids long. The germline V gene has CDR1 SGHRS and CDR2 YFSETQ. With 2 bases removed from V and 2 bases from J, the gap between germline ends came to 7 bases.

The chain has TRBV28 and TRBJ2-3, with 12 positions matching TRBD2. Per germline, CDR1 MDHEN and CDR2 SYDVKM. The CDR3 extends over 18 amino acids. V lost 6 bases and J lost 2; bases outside the gene matches: 12. This chain's CDR3 is CASSLGLAGTTDTDTQYF. CDR3 sequence (DNA): TGTGCCAGCAGCTTAGGACTAGCGGGGACTACTGACACAGATACGCAGTATTTT.

The chain links TRBV7-9 to TRBJ1-2, with D possibly matching TRBD1 (6 bases). CDR1 and CDR2 from the germline V gene are SEHNR and FQNEAQ (reference sequence). The V end lost 5 bases, the J end lost 4 bases, and 23 bases lay between the germline ends. The CDR3 covers 17 residues. The CDR3 bases are TGTGCCAGCAGCACTGGGCCGTTAACAGGGTCTGGCTATGGCTACACCTTC. Protein: CASSTGPLTGSGYGYTF.

This rearrangement joins TRBV29-1 to TRBJ2-7, with 10 bases that match TRBD1. The length of the CDR3 is 13 residues. Germline V gene lookup returns CDR1 SQVTM and CDR2 ANQGSEA. The ends lost 6 bases at V and 4 bases at J; junction bases unmatched: 6. The CDR3 is CSVGQGEKYEQYF. The CDR3 DNA sequence: TGCAGCGTCGGACAGGGGGAGAAATACGAGCAGTACTTC.

This clone was seen at least ten times. The V gene is TRBV3-1 (or the pseudogene TRBV3-2), the J gene TRBJ1-6, with D hard to call. The CDR3 length is 15 residues. The ends were cut back, 0 bases at V and 7 bases at J, with 10 bases in the middle. The germline gives CDR1 LGHDT, CDR2 YNNKEL (reference sequence). The CDR3 coding sequence is TGTGCCAGCAGCCAAGATTGGCGGGTAAATTCACCCCTCCACTTT. Its protein product is CASSQDWRVNSPLHF.

The V call is TRBV7-2, the J call TRBJ2-2, with 8 positions matching TRBD2. The V gene's germline CDR1 is SGHTA and CDR2 FQGNSA. There are 15 residues in the CDR3. Trimming removed 3 bases from V and 7 bases from J; junction bases left unmatched: 7. The CDR3 sequence: CASSLQRELSGELFF. In DNA form, the CDR3 reads TGTGCCAGCAGCTTGCAGCGGGAGCTTAGCGGGGAGCTGTTTTTT. The whole variable domain, filled in from reference TRBV7-2 and TRBJ2-2, reads GAGVSQSPSNKVTEKGKDVELRCDPISGHTALYWYRQSLGQGLEFLIYFQGNSAPDKSGLPSDRFSAERTGGSVSTLTIQRTQQEDSAVYLCASSLQRELSGELFFGEGSRLTVL.

The chain joins TRBV6-2 or TRBV6-3 to TRBJ2-1; 8 bases are a match to TRBD1. The CDR3 has 15 residues. V was pared by 5 bases and J by 4 bases, with 7 bases of the junction left unmatched. Germline assignment: CDR1 MNHEY and CDR2 SVGEGT. The CDR3 nucleotides are TGTGCCAGCAGTGGCTCAGGGGGCATTTACAATGAGCAGTTCTTC. Translating gives CASSGSGGIYNEQFF.

This clone turned up a few times. This chain links TRBV30 with TRBJ1-1; weak D call: TRBD1 (5 bases). The V end lost 3 bases, the J end lost 3 bases, and 11 bases lay between the germline ends. The CDR3 sequence is 13 residues long. The germline V gene encodes CDR1 GTSNPN and CDR2 SVGIG (reference sequence). Here the CDR3 DNA reads TGTGCCTGGAGCGTAATGACAGACACTGAAGCTTTCTTT. Residues: CAWSVMTDTEAFF.

This chain connects TRBV7-2 to TRBJ2-5; 8 bases agree with TRBD1. V was pared by 5 bases and J by 7 bases, with 12 bases of the junction left unmatched. The germline CDR1 and CDR2 sequences are SGHTA and FQGNSA. The CDR3 has 15 amino acids. The CDR3 nucleotides read TGTGCCAGCAGCACGGGGACAGGACGGATCGGGACCCAGTACTTC. The encoded protein is CASSTGTGRIGTQYF.

This clone was recorded only once. Other DNA sequences within the sample encode an identical CDR3. The rearrangement uses TRBV5-1 and TRBJ2-3, with a possible D match to TRBD1 (6 bases). The V end lost 0 bases, the J end lost 3 bases, and 8 bases lay between the germline ends. This CDR3 is 14 amino acids long. Looked up from germline, CDR1 is SGHRS and CDR2 is YFSETQ. CDR3 amino acids: CASSLETGTDTQYF. CDR3 nucleotide sequence: TGCGCCAGCAGCTTGGAAACAGGGACAGATACGCAGTATTTT.

This clone has ten or more counts. The chain links TRBV19 to TRBJ2-7; 11 bases match TRBD1. Per germline, CDR1 LNHDA and CDR2 SQIVND (reference sequence). J gave up 4 bases and V 5 bases, and 7 bases lay outside the gene matches. This CDR3 contains 15 residues. The CDR3 is CASSVGQGAVYEQYF. The CDR3 DNA follows: TGTGCCAGTAGTGTCGGACAGGGGGCGGTTTACGAGCAGTACTTC.

This chain connects TRBV29-1 to TRBJ1-2; D is unclear. CDR3 size: 17 residues. Germline V gene data show CDR1 as SQVTM and CDR2 as ANQGSEA. Trimming removed 0 bases from V and 5 bases from J, with 22 bases in between. The CDR3 sequence: CSVEEAPGDADRYGYTF. The CDR3 DNA reads TGCAGCGTTGAAGAAGCCCCCGGAGACGCCGATAGGTATGGCTACACCTTC.

The V call is TRBV5-4, the J call TRBJ1-6, with D hard to call. This CDR3 is built from 15 residues. From germline, CDR1 is SGHNT and CDR2 YYREEE (reference sequence). V lost 2 bases to trimming and J lost 6 bases, with 12 bases between them. CDR3 protein: CASSFAPSTNSPLHF. DNA for the CDR3: TGTGCCAGCAGCTTTGCTCCCAGTACTAATTCACCCCTCCACTTT.

This chain links TRBV6-6 with TRBJ1-3; D might be TRBD1 (6 bases). Germline V lookup: CDR1 MNHNY, CDR2 SVGAGI (reference sequence). The CDR3 covers 14 residues. The V gene lost 5 bases and the J gene lost 2 bases, with 10 bases spanning the gap. CDR3 nucleotide sequence: TGTGCCAGCAGTCCAGGGGTAGCTGGAAACACCATATATTTT. Amino acids: CASSPGVAGNTIYF.

A note on this clone: A read error may be the cause here, since a much bigger clone is one base away. The chain carries TRBV28 and TRBJ2-7, with 9 bases identical to TRBD1. V lost 10 bases and J lost 4; bases outside the gene matches: 14. Germline V gene lookup returns CDR1 MDHEN and CDR2 SYDVKM. The CDR3 length is 15 residues. CDR3 DNA: TGTGCCAACACCCTACTTCGGGACAGGGTTTACGAGCAGTACTTC. Its translation is CANTLLRDRVYEQYF.